This T cell receptor (beta chain) was profiled in a study of tumor-infiltrating lymphocytes in primary liver carcinoma. This CDR3 is 13 amino acids long. The germline V gene encodes CDR1 SGHAT and CDR2 FQDESV (reference sequence). Regarding this clonotype: Its antigen is not known. A junction end diverges from the germline sequence, so it may reflect a read error.

Study-wide results and caveats: With p = 0.039, the top-250-clone fraction in tumors significantly exceeded that in blood. Only about 7.5-24% of top clones appeared in all five tumor regions. It was tumor-adjacent and tumor-blood pairs that overlapped less than tumor region pairs did.

Synthesis of TCR beta cDNA was carried out from approximately 470 ng total RNA with a constant-region primer. Researchers made the TCR beta libraries by running three nested multiplex PCR rounds with slightly modified ARM-PCR. Researchers ran the first two PCR rounds for 10 cycles each with TRBV1-TRBV30 forward primers and a C-beta reverse primer. TCRdb re-called the multiplex PCR reads with MiXCR, one entry per CDR3 protein. This table has tens of thousands of distinct CDR3 sequences, approximately 73% appearing once. Unsorted bulk tissue of roughly 18-32 mg yielded co-extracted RNA and DNA. Surgical resection served as treatment for the primary liver carcinoma of these patients.

The rearrangement joins TRBV11-1 to TRBJ1-6; D gene unclear. The receptor's source is a man between 35 and 55 years old with primary liver carcinoma and hepatitis B virus infection. Sequencing was done on a sample of liver tumor tissue from sampling region 2. This sample's subset: tumor region T2, inferior pole. The CDR3 DNA reads TGTGCCAGCAGACAGACACTGTTTTCACCCCTACACTTT. It translates to CASRQTLFSPLHF.